Each of the 27 T cell receptor beta chains below was sequenced from the same sample in a study of vaccination and CD4 T cells after COVID-19. The treatment here: roughly 11-day PBMC culture with coronavirus spike peptide pools or control peptides (ViraFEST assay). These receptors lack a known antigen. Cultured CD4+ T cells had their DNA profiled by the Oncomine TCR Beta short-read assay. MiXCR was run by TCRdb on the PCR reads, yielding one entry per CDR3 protein. The table shows 15,000 to 20,000 distinct CDR3 sequences, with almost 60% occurring only once. What was sequenced was CD4+ T cells from blood, cultured in vitro. The receptors were sampled from a human donor who had recovered from COVID-19.

The count of this clonotype is one. V usage is TRBV29-1 and J usage is TRBJ2-5; D remains ambiguous. Germline values: CDR1 SQVTM, CDR2 ANQGSEA. Trimming pared 5 bases from V and 3 bases from J, leaving 16 bases between. The CDR3 is 14 residues long. In DNA form, the CDR3 reads TGCAGCGTTTTGCGAGACCTTACAGAAGAGACCCAGTACTTC. Residues: CSVLRDLTEETQYF.

Only one count was recorded for this clonotype. This chain uses TRBV2 with TRBJ1-1; D might be TRBD1 (5 bases). V was shortened by 5 bases and J by 3 bases, with 13 bases between the two germline ends. Germline values: CDR1 SNHLY, CDR2 FYNNEI. CDR3 length equals 14 residues. CDR3 coding DNA: TGTGCCAGCAGTTTCCTCATGGGGGACACTGAAGCTTTCTTT. It yields the protein CASSFLMGDTEAFF.

The chain uses TRBV20-1 and TRBJ2-7, with D hard to call. The CDR3 extends over 12 amino acids. Germline V CDR1 and CDR2: DFQATT, SNEGSKA (reference sequence). The ends were cut back, 2 bases at V and 1 base at J, with 6 bases in the middle. CDR3 coding DNA: TGCAGTGCTAGACGAACTTCCTACGAGCAGTACTTC. It specifies CSARRTSYEQYF.

Only a few counts were recorded for this clonotype. The chain couples TRBV20-1 to TRBJ2-3, with 13 bases identical to TRBD2. The CDR3 sequence is 20 residues long. The germline V gene has CDR1 DFQATT and CDR2 SNEGSKA (reference sequence). The ends lost 6 bases at V and 2 bases at J; junction bases unmatched: 20. The CDR3 DNA is TGCAGTGCAAGGACTAGCGGGAGTAGGTGGGGCGAGGTTTACACAGATACGCAGTATTTT. It codes for CSARTSGSRWGEVYTDTQYF.

The chain has TRBV18 and TRBJ2-3; the D is unclear. Germline V gene data show CDR1 as KGHSH and CDR2 as LQKENI. Trimming took 3 bases from V and 3 from J, leaving 4 bases between them. The CDR3 spans 12 residues. CDR3 nucleotide sequence: TGTGCCAGCTCACCGGAAACAGATACGCAGTATTTT. Translated, it gives CASSPETDTQYF.

The J gene is TRBJ2-1, the V gene TRBV6-1; 9 bases line up with TRBD2. This CDR3 is 15 amino acids long. CDR1 is MNHNS, CDR2 SASEGT, per germline. V trimming: 6 bases; J trimming: 1 base; junction bases outside the gene matches: 4. The CDR3 DNA reads TGTGCCAGCAGACTCACTAGCGGGTCCTACAATGAGCAGTTCTTC. Translation gives CASRLTSGSYNEQFF.

This chain links TRBV30 with TRBJ2-1; the match to TRBD2 covers 10 bases. Germline lookup yields CDR1 GTSNPN and CDR2 SVGIG (reference sequence). V lost 7 bases to trimming and J lost 8 bases; unmatched junction nucleotides: 11. The CDR3 loop spans 14 amino acids. CDR3 residues: CASRSGLAGDEQFF. The CDR3 DNA is TGTGCCTCTAGATCGGGCCTAGCGGGAGATGAGCAGTTCTTC. The full variable domain, in which reference TRBV30 and TRBJ2-1 provide the parts outside the CDR3, is SQTIHQWPATLVQPVGSPLSLECTVEGTSNPNLYWYRQAAGRGLQLLFYSVGIGQISSEVPQNLSASRPQDRQFILSSKKLLLSDSGFYLCASRSGLAGDEQFFGPGTRLTVL.

V and J are TRBV2 and TRBJ2-6; a weak D match, TRBD1 (6 bases). V was pared by 6 bases and J by 2 bases, with 11 bases between. Germline CDR1 reads SNHLY; CDR2 reads FYNNEI. The CDR3 totals 15 residues. Written as DNA, the CDR3 is TGTGCCAGCAGGGCACAGGGTGCTGGGGCCAACGTCCTGACTTTC. Translating it yields CASRAQGAGANVLTF.

The genes are TRBV2 and TRBJ2-3; possible D gene TRBD2, 6 bases. Germline CDR1 reads SNHLY; CDR2 reads FYNNEI. CDR3 size: 15 residues. Trimming pared 4 bases from V and 2 bases from J, leaving 13 bases between. The CDR3 region is CASSAFASATDTQYF. CDR3 in DNA: TGTGCCAGCAGTGCCTTTGCTAGCGCCACAGATACGCAGTATTTT.

This clonotype was detected only a few times. J is TRBJ2-5 and V is TRBV15; D call uncertain. Trimming stripped 1 base from V and 2 bases from J, with 5 bases between. Germline lookup yields CDR1 LNHNV and CDR2 YYDKDF (reference sequence). The CDR3 length is 13 residues. In DNA, the CDR3 is TGTGCCACCAGCAGAGGACTTCAAGAGACCCAGTACTTC. Amino acid sequence: CATSRGLQETQYF.

This clonotype was recorded only once. The V call is TRBV18, the J call TRBJ2-2, with TRBD2 identical over 13 bases. Losses at the gene ends were 5 bases for V and 1 base for J; bases not matched to a gene: 7. From germline, CDR1 is KGHSH and CDR2 LQKENI. CDR3 size: 18 residues. In DNA, the CDR3 is TGTGCCAGCTCAGGGGGACTAGCGGGATCCATGAACACCGGGGAGCTGTTTTTT. It yields the protein CASSGGLAGSMNTGELFF.

The V and J genes are TRBV27 and TRBJ1-1; D unclear. This CDR3 region has 15 residues. V lost 2 bases and J 5 bases, leaving 15 bases between the germline ends. CDR1 is MNHEY and CDR2 is SMNVEV in the germline V gene (reference sequence). CDR3 loop: CASSLRDDERTEAFF. In nucleotides, the CDR3 is TGTGCCAGCAGTTTAAGAGATGATGAAAGAACTGAAGCTTTCTTT.

This clonotype occurred a few times. The chain recombines TRBV6-5 with TRBJ1-2, with TRBD1 identical over 8 bases. The CDR3 is 15 residues long. The V gene end was trimmed by 1 base and the J gene end by 7 bases; junction bases not matched to a gene: 8. In germline, CDR1 is MNHEY, CDR2 SVGAGI. In DNA form, the CDR3 reads TGTGCCAGCAGTTACTATCCGGGACAGGTATCTGGCTACACCTTC. Its protein is CASSYYPGQVSGYTF.

Only a few counts were recorded for this clonotype. The CDR3 DNA sequence: TGTGCCAGCAGCCAGGCTGGACAGGGGACATATGGCTACACCTTC. It yields the protein CASSQAGQGTYGYTF. The chain employs TRBV7-2 and TRBJ1-2, with 9 bases matching TRBD1. This CDR3 spans 15 amino acids. Germline V gene lookup returns CDR1 SGHTA and CDR2 FQGNSA. With 5 bases clipped from V and 5 bases from J, the junction kept 9 bases outside the gene matches. Drawing the rest from reference TRBV7-2 and TRBJ1-2, the complete variable domain is GAGVSQSPSNKVTEKGKDVELRCDPISGHTALYWYRQSLGQGLEFLIYFQGNSAPDKSGLPSDRFSAERTGGSVSTLTIQRTQQEDSAVYLCASSQAGQGTYGYTFGSGTRLTVV.

The V call is TRBV6-1, the J call TRBJ2-5, with 9 bases aligning to TRBD2. V trimming: 6 bases; J trimming: 7 bases; junction bases outside the gene matches: 9. Germline V lookup: CDR1 MNHNS, CDR2 SASEGT. The CDR3 extends over 14 amino acids. The CDR3 DNA reads as TGTGCCAGCAGAAAGTTAGCGGGAGAGGGGACCCAGTACTTC. This gives the protein CASRKLAGEGTQYF.

This chain uses TRBV24-1 with TRBJ2-4, with 9 bases lining up with TRBD2. Per germline, CDR1 KGHDR and CDR2 SFDVKD. This CDR3 contains 19 residues. V lost 5 bases and J lost 6; bases outside the gene matches: 19. The CDR3 protein is CATSGSPVLAGSKGNIQYF. As DNA, the CDR3 is TGTGCCACCAGTGGGAGCCCCGTACTAGCGGGCTCTAAAGGAAACATTCAGTACTTC.

V and J are TRBV27 and TRBJ1-5; D remains ambiguous. V lost 3 bases, J lost 6 bases, and 6 bases lay in between. The CDR3 runs to 12 residues. Germline CDR1 and CDR2: MNHEY and SMNVEV (reference sequence). CDR3 in amino acids: CASSFIGQPQHF. In nucleotides, the CDR3 is TGTGCCAGCAGTTTTATCGGTCAGCCCCAGCATTTT.

J is TRBJ2-3 and V is TRBV7-2, with D perhaps matching TRBD1 (5 bases). Per germline, CDR1 SGHTA and CDR2 FQGNSA. Trimming shortened V by 5 bases and J by 2 bases, and 14 bases separated the two germline ends. This CDR3 is built from 15 residues. CDR3 residues: CASSVDSRHTDTQYF. The CDR3 DNA sequence: TGTGCCAGCAGCGTCGACAGCCGCCACACAGATACGCAGTATTTT.

This clonotype was picked up one time. The chain employs TRBV19 and TRBJ2-3, with 10 bases lining up with TRBD2. The CDR3 totals 15 residues. V lost 5 bases to trimming and J lost 0 bases; unmatched junction nucleotides: 2. CDR1 and CDR2 (germline): LNHDA, SQIVND (reference sequence). The CDR3 is CASSWTSGSTDTQYF. The CDR3 nucleotides read TGTGCCAGTAGTTGGACTAGCGGAAGCACAGATACGCAGTATTTT.

The table lists this clonotype with a few counts. This chain joins TRBV20-1 and TRBJ2-1; TRBD2 might be the D (6 bases). V lost 0 bases and J 4 bases, leaving 19 bases between the germline ends. Germline lookup yields CDR1 DFQATT and CDR2 SNEGSKA (reference sequence). The CDR3 covers 17 residues. The CDR3 DNA follows: TGCAGTGCTAGAGATGCCGGTAGCGGATACTCTTACAATGAGCAGTTCTTC. It yields the protein CSARDAGSGYSYNEQFF.

The chain joins TRBV11-2 to TRBJ2-3, with D tentatively TRBD1 or TRBD2 (6 bases each). Between the trimmed V and J ends, which lost 0 bases and 4 bases, there was a span of 17 bases. Germline loops: CDR1 SGHAT, CDR2 FQNNGV. The CDR3 has 17 residues. The CDR3 DNA reads as TGTGCCAGCAGCTTAGATCCGCTGGGGGGCCGGTCAGATACGCAGTATTTT. Translating it yields CASSLDPLGGRSDTQYF.

The J gene is TRBJ1-5, the V gene TRBV6-1; D call uncertain. The V gene lost 1 base and the J gene lost 6 bases, with 13 bases spanning the gap. This CDR3 comprises 15 residues. Germline V lookup: CDR1 MNHNS, CDR2 SASEGT. The CDR3 sequence is CASSEGTWVGQPQHF. The CDR3 DNA sequence: TGTGCCAGCAGTGAAGGTACGTGGGTTGGTCAGCCCCAGCATTTT.

Written as DNA, the CDR3 is TGTGCCAGCAGTCCGGGGACAGCCAATAATTCACCCCTCCACTTT. Protein product: CASSPGTANNSPLHF. The chain uses TRBV12-3 or TRBV12-4 and TRBJ1-6; 7 bases line up with TRBD1. The CDR3 covers 15 residues. V dropped 5 bases and J dropped 5; count of bases not matched to a gene: 6.

The chain is built from TRBV12-3 or TRBV12-4 and TRBJ1-2, with D hard to call. The germline V and J ends were trimmed by 3 bases and 10 bases, with 18 bases remaining between them. The CDR3 is 14 residues long. The CDR3 here is CASSLRDSEGYYTF. The CDR3 coding sequence is TGTGCCAGCAGTTTGAGGGATTCCGAAGGATACTACACCTTC.

This clonotype was observed a few times. The chain couples TRBV7-9 to TRBJ1-2; tentatively, D is TRBD1 (6 bases). The CDR3 runs 13 residues. V was shortened by 5 bases and J by 2 bases, with 9 bases between the two germline ends. Germline V gene sequence: CDR1 SEHNR, CDR2 FQNEAQ (reference sequence). This CDR3 reads CASSRGQNYGYTF. CDR3 nucleotide sequence: TGTGCCAGCAGCCGGGGACAAAACTATGGCTACACCTTC.

The chain joins TRBV20-1 to TRBJ2-5; 7 nucleotides agree with TRBD1. The V gene's germline CDR1 is DFQATT and CDR2 SNEGSKA (reference sequence). The V segment lost 6 bases and the J segment 2 bases; nucleotides outside the gene matches: 9. The CDR3 has 14 residues. CDR3 in DNA: TGCAGTGCAAGACTCCGGGACAGTCAAGAGACCCAGTACTTC. This codes for CSARLRDSQETQYF.

The chain carries TRBV12-3 or TRBV12-4 and TRBJ2-5, with 12 bases matching TRBD2. V trimming: 2 bases; J trimming: 5 bases; junction bases outside the gene matches: 6. The CDR3 runs to 16 residues. The CDR3: CASSLNPSGGAETQYF. The CDR3 DNA is TGTGCCAGCAGTTTAAACCCTAGCGGGGGGGCGGAGACCCAGTACTTC.